These 6 T cell receptor beta chains were all obtained from the same sample, sequenced in a study of long-term antiretroviral therapy in people with HIV. With survey level as its setting, the immunoSEQ assay was v3.0. Assay: immunoSEQ multiplex PCR; the TCRdb copy retains only in-frame clones and omits some. The repertoire includes approximately 20,000 clones, around 76% of them detected once, and 12% sits in the top ten. Sample: unsorted PBMCs, taken about 1.8 years before starting antiretroviral therapy. These receptors originate from a woman aged 40 to 50 with HIV.

V gene TRBV5-8 combines with J gene TRBJ1-5; no definite D call. The CDR3 loop spans 14 amino acids. Germline V gene sequence: CDR1 SGHTS, CDR2 YDEGEE. V lost 2 bases and J 2 bases, leaving 8 bases between the germline ends. CDR3 nucleotides: TGTGCCAGCAGCTTTAGGCAGGGCAATCAGCCCCAGCATTTT. Its translation is CASSFRQGNQPQHF.

Only a few counts were recorded for this clone. The J gene is TRBJ1-3, the V gene TRBV7-9; no definite D call. The CDR3 runs 13 residues. V was clipped by 5 bases and J by 6 bases, with 11 bases between them. Per the germline V gene, CDR1 is SEHNR and CDR2 is FQNEAQ (reference sequence). Here the CDR3 DNA reads TGTGCCAGCAGCGTGACTTTTGAAAACACCATATATTTT. Amino acid sequence: CASSVTFENTIYF.

This clone has more than one count but fewer than ten. The V call is TRBV4-1, the J call TRBJ1-5; 7 bases fit TRBD1. The junction had 6 bases not matched to a gene; V was cut back by 1 base and J by 0 bases. From germline, CDR1 is MGHRA and CDR2 YSYEKL. The CDR3 length is 17 residues. CDR3 protein: CASSQVGTEDSNQPQHF. The CDR3 bases are TGCGCCAGCAGCCAAGTGGGGACAGAAGATAGCAATCAGCCCCAGCATTTT.

The rearrangement uses TRBV6-5 and TRBJ1-5; 7 positions match TRBD1. CDR1 is MNHEY, CDR2 SVGAGI, per germline. The CDR3 is made up of 13 amino acids. V gave up 5 bases and J gave up 3 bases; unmatched junction bases: 1. The CDR3 coding sequence is TGTGCCAGCAGTGGGACAGTCAATCAGCCCCAGCATTTT. It encodes CASSGTVNQPQHF.

This clone was seen more than once but under ten times. The chain employs TRBV2 and TRBJ2-3; weak D call: TRBD2 (6 bases). Germline V lookup: CDR1 SNHLY, CDR2 FYNNEI. The V and J ends lost 5 bases and 6 bases respectively, with 9 bases between them. The CDR3 has 12 residues. The CDR3 is CASSSSGDTQYF. CDR3 bases: TGTGCCAGCAGTTCAAGCGGGGATACGCAGTATTTT. Full variable domain (outside the CDR3, taken from reference TRBV2 and TRBJ2-3): EPEVTQTPSHQVTQMGQEVILRCVPISNHLYFYWYRQILGQKVEFLVSFYNNEISEKSEIFDDQFSVERPDGSNFTLKIRSTKLEDSAMYFCASSSSGDTQYFGPGTRLTVL.

The V call is TRBV7-6, the J call TRBJ2-3; possible D gene TRBD2, 6 bases. The CDR3 consists of 13 residues. With 11 bases removed from V and 5 bases from J, the gap between germline ends came to 17 bases. The V gene's germline CDR1 is SGHVS and CDR2 FNYEAQ. The CDR3 protein is CAVERRAGDTQYF. The CDR3 DNA follows: TGTGCCGTCGAACGGAGGGCGGGAGATACGCAGTATTTT.